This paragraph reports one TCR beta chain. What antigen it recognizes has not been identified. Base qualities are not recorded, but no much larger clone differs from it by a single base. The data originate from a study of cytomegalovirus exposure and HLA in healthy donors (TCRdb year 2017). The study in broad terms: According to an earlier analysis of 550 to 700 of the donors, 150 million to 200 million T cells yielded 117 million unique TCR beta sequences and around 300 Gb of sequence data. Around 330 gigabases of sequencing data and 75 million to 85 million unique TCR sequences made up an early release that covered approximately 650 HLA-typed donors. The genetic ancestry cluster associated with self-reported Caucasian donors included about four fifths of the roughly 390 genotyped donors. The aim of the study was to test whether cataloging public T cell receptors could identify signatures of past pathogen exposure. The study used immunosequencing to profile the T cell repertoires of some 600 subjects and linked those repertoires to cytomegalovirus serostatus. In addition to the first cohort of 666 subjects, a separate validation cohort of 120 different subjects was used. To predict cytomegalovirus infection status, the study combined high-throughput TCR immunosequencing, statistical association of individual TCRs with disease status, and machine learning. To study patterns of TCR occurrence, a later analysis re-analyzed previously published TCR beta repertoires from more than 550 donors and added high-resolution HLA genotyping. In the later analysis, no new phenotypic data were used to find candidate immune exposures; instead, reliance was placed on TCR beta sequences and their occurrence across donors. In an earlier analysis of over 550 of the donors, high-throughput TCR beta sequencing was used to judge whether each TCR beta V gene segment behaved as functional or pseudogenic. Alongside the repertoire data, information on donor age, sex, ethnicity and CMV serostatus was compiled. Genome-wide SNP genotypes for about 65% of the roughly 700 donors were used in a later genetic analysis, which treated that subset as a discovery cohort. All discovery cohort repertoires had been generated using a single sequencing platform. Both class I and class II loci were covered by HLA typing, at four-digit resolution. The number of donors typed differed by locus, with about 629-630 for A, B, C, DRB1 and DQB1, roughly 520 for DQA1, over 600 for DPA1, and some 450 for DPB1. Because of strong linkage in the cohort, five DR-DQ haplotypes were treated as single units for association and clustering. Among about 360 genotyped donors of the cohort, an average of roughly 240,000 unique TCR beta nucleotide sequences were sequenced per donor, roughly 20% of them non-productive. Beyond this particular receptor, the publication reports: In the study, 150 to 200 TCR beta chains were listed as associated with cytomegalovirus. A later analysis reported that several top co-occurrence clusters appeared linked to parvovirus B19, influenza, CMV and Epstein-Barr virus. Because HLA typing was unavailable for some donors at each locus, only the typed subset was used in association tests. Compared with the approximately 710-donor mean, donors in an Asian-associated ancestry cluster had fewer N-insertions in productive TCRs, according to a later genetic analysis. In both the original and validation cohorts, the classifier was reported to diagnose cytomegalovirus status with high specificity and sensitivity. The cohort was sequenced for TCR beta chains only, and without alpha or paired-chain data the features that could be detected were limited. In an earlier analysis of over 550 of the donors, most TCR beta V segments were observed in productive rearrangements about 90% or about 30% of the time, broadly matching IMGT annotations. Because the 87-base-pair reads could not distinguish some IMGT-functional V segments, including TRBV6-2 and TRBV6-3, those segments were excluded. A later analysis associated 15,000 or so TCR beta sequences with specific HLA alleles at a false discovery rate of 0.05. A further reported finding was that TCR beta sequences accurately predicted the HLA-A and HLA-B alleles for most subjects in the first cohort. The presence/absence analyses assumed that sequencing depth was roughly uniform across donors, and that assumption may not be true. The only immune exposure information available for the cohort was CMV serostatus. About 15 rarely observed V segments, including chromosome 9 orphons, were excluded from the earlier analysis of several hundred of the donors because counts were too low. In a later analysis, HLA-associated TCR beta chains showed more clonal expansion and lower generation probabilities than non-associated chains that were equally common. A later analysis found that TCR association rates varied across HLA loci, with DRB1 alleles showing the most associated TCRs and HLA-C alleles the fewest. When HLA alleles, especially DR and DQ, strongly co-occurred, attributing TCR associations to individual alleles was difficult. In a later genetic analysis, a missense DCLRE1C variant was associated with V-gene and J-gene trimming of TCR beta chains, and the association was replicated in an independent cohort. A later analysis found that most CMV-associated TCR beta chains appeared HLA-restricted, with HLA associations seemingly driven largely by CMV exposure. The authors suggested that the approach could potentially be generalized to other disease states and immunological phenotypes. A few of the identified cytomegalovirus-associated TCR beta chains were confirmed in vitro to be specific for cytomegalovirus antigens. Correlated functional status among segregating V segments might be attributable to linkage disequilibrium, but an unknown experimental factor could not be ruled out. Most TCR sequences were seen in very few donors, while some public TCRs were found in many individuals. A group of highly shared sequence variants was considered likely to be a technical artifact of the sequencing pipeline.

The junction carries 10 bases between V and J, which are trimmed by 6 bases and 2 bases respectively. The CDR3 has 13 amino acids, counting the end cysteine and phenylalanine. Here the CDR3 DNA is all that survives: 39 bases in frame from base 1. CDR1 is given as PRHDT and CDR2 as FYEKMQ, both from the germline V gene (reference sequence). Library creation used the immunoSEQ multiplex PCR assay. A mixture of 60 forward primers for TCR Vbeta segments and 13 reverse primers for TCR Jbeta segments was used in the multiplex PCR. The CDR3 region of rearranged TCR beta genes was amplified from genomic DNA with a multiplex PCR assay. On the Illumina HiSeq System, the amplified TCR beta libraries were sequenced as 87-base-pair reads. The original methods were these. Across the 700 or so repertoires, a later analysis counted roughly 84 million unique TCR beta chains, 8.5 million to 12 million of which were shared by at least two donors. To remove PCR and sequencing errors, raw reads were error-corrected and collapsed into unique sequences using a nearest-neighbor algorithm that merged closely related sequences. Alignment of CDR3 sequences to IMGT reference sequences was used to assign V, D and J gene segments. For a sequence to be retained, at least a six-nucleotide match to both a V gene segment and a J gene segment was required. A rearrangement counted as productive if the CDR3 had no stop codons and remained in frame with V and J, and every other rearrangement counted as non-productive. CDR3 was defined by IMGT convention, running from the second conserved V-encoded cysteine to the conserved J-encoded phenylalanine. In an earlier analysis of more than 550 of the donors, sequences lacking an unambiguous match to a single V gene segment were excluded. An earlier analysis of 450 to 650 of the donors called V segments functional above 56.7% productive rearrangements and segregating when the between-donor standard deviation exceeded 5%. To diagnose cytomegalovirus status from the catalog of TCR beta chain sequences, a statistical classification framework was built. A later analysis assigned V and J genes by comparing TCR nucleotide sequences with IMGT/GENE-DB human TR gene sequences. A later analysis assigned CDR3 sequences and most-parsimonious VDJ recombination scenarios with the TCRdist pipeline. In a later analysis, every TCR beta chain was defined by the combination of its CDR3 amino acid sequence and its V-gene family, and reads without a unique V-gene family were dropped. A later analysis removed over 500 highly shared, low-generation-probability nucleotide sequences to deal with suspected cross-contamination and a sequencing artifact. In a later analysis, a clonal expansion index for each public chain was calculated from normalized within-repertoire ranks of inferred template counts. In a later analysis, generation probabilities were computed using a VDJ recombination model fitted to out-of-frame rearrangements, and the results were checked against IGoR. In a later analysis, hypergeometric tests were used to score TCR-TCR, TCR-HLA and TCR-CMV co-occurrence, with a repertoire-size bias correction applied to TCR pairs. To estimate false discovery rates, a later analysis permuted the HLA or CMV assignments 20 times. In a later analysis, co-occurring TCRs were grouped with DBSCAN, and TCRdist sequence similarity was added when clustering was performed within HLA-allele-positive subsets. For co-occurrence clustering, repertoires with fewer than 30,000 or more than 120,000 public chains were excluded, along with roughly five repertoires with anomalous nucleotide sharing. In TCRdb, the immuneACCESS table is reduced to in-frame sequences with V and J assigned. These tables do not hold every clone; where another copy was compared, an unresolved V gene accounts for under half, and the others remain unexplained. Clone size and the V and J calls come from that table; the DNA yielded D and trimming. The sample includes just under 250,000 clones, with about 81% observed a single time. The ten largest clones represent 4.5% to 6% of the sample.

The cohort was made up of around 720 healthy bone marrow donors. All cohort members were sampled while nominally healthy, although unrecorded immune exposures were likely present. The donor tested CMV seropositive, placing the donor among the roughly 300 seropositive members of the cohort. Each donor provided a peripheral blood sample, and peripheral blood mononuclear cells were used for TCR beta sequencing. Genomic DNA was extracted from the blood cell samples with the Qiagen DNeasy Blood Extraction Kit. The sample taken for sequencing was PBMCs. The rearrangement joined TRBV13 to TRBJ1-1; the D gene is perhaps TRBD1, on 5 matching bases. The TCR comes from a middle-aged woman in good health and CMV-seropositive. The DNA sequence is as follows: TGTGCCAGCAGTCGGGGGGGAAACACTGAAGCTTTCTTT. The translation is CASSRGGNTEAFF.